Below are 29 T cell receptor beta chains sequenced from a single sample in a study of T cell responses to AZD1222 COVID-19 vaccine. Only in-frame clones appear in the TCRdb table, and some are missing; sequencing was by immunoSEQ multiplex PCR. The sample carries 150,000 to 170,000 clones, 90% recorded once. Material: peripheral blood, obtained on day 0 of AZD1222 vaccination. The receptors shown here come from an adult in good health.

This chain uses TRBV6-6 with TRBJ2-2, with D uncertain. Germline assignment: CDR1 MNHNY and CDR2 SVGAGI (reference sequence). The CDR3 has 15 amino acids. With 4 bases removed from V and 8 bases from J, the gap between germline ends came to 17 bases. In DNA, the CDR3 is TGTGCCAGCAGTTTTGGCCCCCGTTCGACGGGGGAGCTGTTTTTT. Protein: CASSFGPRSTGELFF.

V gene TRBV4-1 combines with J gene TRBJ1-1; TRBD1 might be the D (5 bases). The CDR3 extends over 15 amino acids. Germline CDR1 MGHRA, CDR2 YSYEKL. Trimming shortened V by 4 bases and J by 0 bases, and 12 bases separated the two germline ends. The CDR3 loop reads CASSLALTVNTEAFF. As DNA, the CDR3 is TGCGCCAGCAGCCTCGCTTTGACAGTGAACACTGAAGCTTTCTTT.

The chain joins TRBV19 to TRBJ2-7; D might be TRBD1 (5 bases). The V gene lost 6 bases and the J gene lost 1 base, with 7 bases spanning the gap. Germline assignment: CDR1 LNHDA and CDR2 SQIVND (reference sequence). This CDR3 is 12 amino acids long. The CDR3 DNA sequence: TGTGCCAGTAGCAGGGTATCCTACGAGCAGTACTTC. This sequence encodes CASSRVSYEQYF.

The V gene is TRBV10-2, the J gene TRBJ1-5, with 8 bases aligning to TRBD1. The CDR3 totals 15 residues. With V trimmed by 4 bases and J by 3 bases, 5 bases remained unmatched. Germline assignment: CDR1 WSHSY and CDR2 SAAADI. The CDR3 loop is CASSGVTGANQPQHF. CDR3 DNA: TGCGCCAGCAGTGGGGTGACAGGGGCCAATCAGCCCCAGCATTTT.

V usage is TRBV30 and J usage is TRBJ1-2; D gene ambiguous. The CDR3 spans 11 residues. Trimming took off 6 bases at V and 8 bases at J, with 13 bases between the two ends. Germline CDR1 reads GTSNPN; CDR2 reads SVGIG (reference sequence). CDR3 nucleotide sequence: TGTGCCTGTACGGGTGTTCGGGGCTACACCTTC. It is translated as CACTGVRGYTF. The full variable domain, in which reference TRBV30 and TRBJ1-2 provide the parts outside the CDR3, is SQTIHQWPATLVQPVGSPLSLECTVEGTSNPNLYWYRQAAGRGLQLLFYSVGIGQISSEVPQNLSASRPQDRQFILSSKKLLLSDSGFYLCACTGVRGYTFGSGTRLTVV.

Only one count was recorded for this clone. The CDR3, as DNA: TGTGCCAGCTCACCAGACGGACGGGAATCCCACTTT. Its translation is CASSPDGRESHF. The V call is TRBV18, the J call TRBJ1-6; D is unresolved. Germline V gene data show CDR1 as KGHSH and CDR2 as LQKENI. The CDR3 is 12 amino acids. Trimming stripped 2 bases from V and 18 bases from J, with 14 bases between. Looking up the rest from reference TRBV18 and TRBJ1-6 gives the full variable domain: NAGVMQNPRHLVRRRGQEARLRCSPMKGHSHVYWYRQLPEEGLKFMVYLQKENIIDESGMPKERFSAEFPKEGPSILRIQQVVRGDSAAYFCASSPDGRESHFGNGTRLTVT.

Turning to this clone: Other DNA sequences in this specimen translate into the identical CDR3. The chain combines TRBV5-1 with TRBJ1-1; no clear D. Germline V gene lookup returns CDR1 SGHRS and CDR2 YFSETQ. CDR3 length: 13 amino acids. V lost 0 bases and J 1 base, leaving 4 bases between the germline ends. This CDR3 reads CASSLEPNTEAFF. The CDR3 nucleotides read TGCGCCAGCAGCTTGGAACCGAACACTGAAGCTTTCTTT.

CDR3 amino acids: CASSQFLSSGAQFF. The CDR3 DNA reads TGTGCCAGCAGCCAGTTTCTATCCTCAGGTGCGCAGTTCTTC. This chain links TRBV3-1 (or the pseudogene TRBV3-2) with TRBJ2-1; D uncertain. The V gene lost 3 bases and the J gene lost 12 bases, with 18 bases spanning the gap. The germline V gene has CDR1 LGHDT and CDR2 YNNKEL (reference sequence). The CDR3 sequence is 14 residues long.

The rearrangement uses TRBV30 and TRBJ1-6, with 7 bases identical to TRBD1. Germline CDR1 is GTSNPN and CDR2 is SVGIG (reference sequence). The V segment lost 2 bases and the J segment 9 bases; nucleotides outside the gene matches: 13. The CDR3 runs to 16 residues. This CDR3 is CAWSRRGDHGGSPLHF. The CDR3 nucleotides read TGTGCCTGGAGTCGCAGGGGGGATCACGGGGGTTCACCCCTCCACTTT.

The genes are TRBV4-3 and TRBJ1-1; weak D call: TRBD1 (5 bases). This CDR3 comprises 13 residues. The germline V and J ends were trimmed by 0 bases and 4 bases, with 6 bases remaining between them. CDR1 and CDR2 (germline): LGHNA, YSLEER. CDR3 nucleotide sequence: TGCGCCAGCAGCCAAGAGGGGGGCACTGAAGCTTTCTTT. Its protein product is CASSQEGGTEAFF.

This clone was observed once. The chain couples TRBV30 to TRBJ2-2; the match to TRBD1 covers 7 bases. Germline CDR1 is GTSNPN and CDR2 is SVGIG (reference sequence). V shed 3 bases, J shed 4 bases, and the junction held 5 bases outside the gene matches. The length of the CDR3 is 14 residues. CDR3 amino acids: CAWRYGTVTGELFF. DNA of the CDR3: TGTGCCTGGAGGTACGGGACAGTCACCGGGGAGCTGTTTTTT. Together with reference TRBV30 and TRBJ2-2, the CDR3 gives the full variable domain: SQTIHQWPATLVQPVGSPLSLECTVEGTSNPNLYWYRQAAGRGLQLLFYSVGIGQISSEVPQNLSASRPQDRQFILSSKKLLLSDSGFYLCAWRYGTVTGELFFGEGSRLTVL.

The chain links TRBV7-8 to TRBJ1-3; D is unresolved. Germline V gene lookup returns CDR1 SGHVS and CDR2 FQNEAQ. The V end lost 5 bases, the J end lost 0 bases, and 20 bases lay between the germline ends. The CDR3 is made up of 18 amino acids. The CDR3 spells CASSPTRFISISGNTIYF. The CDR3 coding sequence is TGTGCCAGCAGCCCCACAAGGTTTATCTCCATCTCTGGAAACACCATATATTTT.

The CDR3 DNA follows: TGCGCCAGCAGCTTGTTTGGGGTAGCTAATGAAAAACTGTTTTTT. Protein product: CASSLFGVANEKLFF. This rearrangement joins TRBV5-1 to TRBJ1-4, with D unclear. This CDR3 contains 15 residues. Germline lookup yields CDR1 SGHRS and CDR2 YFSETQ. The ends were cut back, 1 base at V and 3 bases at J, with 10 bases in the middle.

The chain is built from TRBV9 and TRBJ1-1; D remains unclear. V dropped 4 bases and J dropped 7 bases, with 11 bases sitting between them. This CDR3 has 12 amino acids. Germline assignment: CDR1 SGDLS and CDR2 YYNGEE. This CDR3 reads CASSIGEGEAFF. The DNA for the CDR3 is TGTGCCAGCAGCATCGGGGAGGGTGAAGCTTTCTTT.

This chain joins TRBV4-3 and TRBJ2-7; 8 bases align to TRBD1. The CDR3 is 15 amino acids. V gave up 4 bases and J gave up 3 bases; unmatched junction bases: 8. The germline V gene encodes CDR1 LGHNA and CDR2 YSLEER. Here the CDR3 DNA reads TGCGCCAGCAGCCCAAATGGACAGGGAGACTACGAGCAGTACTTC. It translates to CASSPNGQGDYEQYF.

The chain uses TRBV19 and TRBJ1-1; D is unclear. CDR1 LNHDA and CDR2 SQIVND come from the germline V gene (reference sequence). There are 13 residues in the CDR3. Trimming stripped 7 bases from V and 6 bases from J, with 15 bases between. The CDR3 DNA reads TGTGCCAGTAACCAGGATTACGGGGCTGAAGCTTTCTTT. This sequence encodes CASNQDYGAEAFF.

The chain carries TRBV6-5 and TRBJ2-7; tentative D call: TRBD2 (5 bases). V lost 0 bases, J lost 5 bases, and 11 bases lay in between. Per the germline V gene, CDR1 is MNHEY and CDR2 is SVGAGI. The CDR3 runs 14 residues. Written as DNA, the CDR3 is TGTGCCAGCAGTTACTCGAGAGGGAGAGACGAGCAGTACTTC. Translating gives CASSYSRGRDEQYF.

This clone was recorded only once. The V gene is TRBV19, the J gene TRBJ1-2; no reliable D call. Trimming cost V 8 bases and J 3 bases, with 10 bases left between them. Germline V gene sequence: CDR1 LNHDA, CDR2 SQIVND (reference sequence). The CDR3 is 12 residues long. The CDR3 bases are TGTGCCAGTGCTACCTACTACTATGGCTACACCTTC. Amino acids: CASATYYYGYTF.

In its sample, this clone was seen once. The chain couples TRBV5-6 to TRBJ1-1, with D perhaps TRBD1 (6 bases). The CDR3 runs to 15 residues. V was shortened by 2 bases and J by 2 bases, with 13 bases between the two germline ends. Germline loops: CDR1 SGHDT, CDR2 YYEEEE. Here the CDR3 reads CASSFPTGSNTEAFF. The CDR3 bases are TGTGCCAGCAGCTTCCCGACAGGTTCTAACACTGAAGCTTTCTTT.

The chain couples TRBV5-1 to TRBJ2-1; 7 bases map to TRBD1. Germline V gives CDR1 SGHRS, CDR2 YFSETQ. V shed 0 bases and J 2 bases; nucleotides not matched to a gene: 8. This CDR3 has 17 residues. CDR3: CASSLVTGANTYNEQFF. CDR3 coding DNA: TGCGCCAGCAGCTTGGTAACAGGGGCAAACACCTACAATGAGCAGTTCTTC.

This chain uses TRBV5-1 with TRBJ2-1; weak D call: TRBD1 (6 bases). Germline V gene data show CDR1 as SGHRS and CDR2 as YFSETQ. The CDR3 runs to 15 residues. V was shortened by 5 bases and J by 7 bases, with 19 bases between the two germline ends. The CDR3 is CASRSGVTKQNEQFF. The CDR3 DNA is TGCGCCAGCAGGTCAGGGGTTACCAAACAGAATGAGCAGTTCTTC. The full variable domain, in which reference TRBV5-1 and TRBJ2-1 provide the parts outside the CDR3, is KAGVTQTPRYLIKTRGQQVTLSCSPISGHRSVSWYQQTPGQGLQFLFEYFSETQRNKGNFPGRFSGRQFSNSRSEMNVSTLELGDSALYLCASRSGVTKQNEQFFGPGTRLTVL.

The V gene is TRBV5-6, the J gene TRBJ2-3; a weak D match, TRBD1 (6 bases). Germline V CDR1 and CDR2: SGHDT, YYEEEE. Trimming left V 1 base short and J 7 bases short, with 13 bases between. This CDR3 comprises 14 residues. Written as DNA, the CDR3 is TGTGCCAGCAGCTTGCTTCAGGGGACAAATACGCAGTATTTT. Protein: CASSLLQGTNTQYF.

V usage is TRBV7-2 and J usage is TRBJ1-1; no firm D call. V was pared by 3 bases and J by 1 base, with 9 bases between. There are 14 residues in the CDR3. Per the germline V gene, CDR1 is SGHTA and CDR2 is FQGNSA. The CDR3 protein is CASSLEGRNTEAFF. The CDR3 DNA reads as TGTGCCAGCAGCTTGGAGGGTAGGAACACTGAAGCTTTCTTT.

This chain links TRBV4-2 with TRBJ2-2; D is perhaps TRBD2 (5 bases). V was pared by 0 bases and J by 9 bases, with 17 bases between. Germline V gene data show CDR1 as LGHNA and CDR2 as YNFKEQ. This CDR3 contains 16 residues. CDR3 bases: TGTGCCAGCAGCCAAGAGAGAAAGACGACGGACTGGGAGCTGTTTTTT. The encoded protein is CASSQERKTTDWELFF.

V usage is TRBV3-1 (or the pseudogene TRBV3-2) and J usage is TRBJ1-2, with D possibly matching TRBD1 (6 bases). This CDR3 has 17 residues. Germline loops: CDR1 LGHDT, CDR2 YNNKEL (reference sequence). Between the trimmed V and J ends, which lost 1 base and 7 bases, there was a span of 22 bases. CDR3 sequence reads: CASSQALTGIPFSGYTF. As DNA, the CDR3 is TGTGCCAGCAGCCAAGCGTTAACAGGGATCCCCTTTTCTGGCTACACCTTC.

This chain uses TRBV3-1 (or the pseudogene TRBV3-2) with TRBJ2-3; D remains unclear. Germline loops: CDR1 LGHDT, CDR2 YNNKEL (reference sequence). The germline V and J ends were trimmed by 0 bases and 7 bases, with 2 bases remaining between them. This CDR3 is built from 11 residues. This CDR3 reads CASSQENTQYF. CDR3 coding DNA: TGTGCCAGCAGCCAAGAAAATACGCAGTATTTT.

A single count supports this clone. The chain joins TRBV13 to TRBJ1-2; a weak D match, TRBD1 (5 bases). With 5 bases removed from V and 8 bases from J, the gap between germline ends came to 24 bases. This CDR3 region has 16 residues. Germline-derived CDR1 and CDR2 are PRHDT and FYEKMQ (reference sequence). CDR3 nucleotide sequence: TGTGCCAGCAGCATGGAGGGGCTCAGCTCTTTCCAGGGCTACACCTTC. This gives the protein CASSMEGLSSFQGYTF.

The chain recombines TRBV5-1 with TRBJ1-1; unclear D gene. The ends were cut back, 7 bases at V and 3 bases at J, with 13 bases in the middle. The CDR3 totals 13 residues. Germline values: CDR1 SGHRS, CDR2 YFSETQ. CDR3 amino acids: CASQSQVDTEAFF. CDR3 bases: TGCGCCAGCCAAAGTCAGGTTGACACTGAAGCTTTCTTT. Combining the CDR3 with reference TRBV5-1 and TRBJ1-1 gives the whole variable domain KAGVTQTPRYLIKTRGQQVTLSCSPISGHRSVSWYQQTPGQGLQFLFEYFSETQRNKGNFPGRFSGRQFSNSRSEMNVSTLELGDSALYLCASQSQVDTEAFFGQGTRLTVV.

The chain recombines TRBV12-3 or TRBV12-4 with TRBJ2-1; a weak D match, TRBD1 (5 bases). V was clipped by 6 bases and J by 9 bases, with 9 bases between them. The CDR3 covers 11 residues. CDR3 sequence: CASRQGVEQFF. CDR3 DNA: TGTGCCAGCAGACAAGGGGTTGAGCAGTTCTTC.